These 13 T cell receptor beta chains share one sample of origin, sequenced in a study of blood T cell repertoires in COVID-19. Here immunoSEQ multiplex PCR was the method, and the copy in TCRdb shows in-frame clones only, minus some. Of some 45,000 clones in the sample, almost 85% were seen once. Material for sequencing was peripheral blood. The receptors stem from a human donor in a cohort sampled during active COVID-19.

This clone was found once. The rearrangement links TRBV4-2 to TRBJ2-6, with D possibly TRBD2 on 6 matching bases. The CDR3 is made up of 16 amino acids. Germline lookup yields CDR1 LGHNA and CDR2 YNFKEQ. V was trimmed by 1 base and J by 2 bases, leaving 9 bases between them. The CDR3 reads CASSQAGGAGANVLTF. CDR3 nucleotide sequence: TGTGCCAGCAGCCAAGCCGGGGGTGCTGGGGCCAACGTCCTGACTTTC.

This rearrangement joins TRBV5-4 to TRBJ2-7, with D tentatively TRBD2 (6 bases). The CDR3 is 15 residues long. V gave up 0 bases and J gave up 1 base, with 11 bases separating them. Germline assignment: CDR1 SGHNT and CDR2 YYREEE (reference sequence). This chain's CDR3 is CASSLGGGVSYEQYF. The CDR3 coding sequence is TGTGCCAGCAGCTTGGGCGGAGGGGTTTCCTACGAGCAGTACTTC.

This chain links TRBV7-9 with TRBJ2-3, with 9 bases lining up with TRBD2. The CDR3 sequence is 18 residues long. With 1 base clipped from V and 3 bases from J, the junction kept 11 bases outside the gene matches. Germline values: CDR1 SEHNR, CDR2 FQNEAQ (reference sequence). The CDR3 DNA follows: TGTGCCAGCAGCTTAGGCGCGGGAGGGCTCCAAAAGACAGATACGCAGTATTTT. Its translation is CASSLGAGGLQKTDTQYF.

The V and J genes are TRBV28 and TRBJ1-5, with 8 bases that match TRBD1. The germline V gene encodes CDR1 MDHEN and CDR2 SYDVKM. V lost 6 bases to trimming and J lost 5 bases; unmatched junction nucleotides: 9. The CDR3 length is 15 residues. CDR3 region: CASSSQGAPDQPQHF. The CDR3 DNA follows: TGTGCCAGCAGCTCTCAGGGGGCCCCGGATCAGCCCCAGCATTTT.

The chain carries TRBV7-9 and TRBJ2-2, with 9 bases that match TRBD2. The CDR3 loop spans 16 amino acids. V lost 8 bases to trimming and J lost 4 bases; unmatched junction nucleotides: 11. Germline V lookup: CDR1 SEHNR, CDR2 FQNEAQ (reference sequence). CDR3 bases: TGTGCCAGCCGGGCGGGTAGCGGGAGAAGCACCGGGGAGCTGTTTTTT. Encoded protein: CASRAGSGRSTGELFF. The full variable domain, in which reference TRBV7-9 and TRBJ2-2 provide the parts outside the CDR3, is DTGVSQNPRHKITKRGQNVTFRCDPISEHNRLYWYRQTLGQGPEFLTYFQNEAQLEKSRLLSDRFSAERPKGSFSTLEIQRTEQGDSAMYLCASRAGSGRSTGELFFGEGSRLTVL.

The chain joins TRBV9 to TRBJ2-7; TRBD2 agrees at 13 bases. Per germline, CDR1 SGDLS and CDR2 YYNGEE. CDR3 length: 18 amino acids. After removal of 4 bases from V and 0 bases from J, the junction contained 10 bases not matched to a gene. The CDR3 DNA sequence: TGTGCCAGCAGCCCGAGACTAGCGGGAGGCCTCCTCTCCTACGAGCAGTACTTC. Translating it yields CASSPRLAGGLLSYEQYF.

The CDR3 loop is CATNRGSRGTQYF. CDR3 in DNA: TGTGCCACCAATCGCGGGAGTCGAGGTACGCAGTATTTT. The chain recombines TRBV24-1 with TRBJ2-3, with TRBD2 matching over 7 bases. CDR1 is KGHDR, CDR2 SFDVKD, per germline. Germline trimming cut 8 bases from V and 8 bases from J; bases unmatched to any gene: 9. The CDR3 spans 13 residues.

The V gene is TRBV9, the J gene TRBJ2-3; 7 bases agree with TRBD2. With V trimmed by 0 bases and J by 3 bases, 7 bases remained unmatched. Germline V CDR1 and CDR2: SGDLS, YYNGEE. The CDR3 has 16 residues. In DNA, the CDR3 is TGTGCCAGCAGCGTAGCTGGCCTAGCGGAAACAGATACGCAGTATTTT. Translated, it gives CASSVAGLAETDTQYF.

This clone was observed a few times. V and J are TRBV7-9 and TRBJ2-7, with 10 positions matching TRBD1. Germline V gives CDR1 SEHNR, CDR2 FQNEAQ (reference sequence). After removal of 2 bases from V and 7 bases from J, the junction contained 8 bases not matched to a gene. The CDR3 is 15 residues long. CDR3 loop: CASSLMGQGHGEQYF. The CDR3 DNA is TGTGCCAGCAGCTTAATGGGACAGGGGCATGGGGAGCAGTACTTC.

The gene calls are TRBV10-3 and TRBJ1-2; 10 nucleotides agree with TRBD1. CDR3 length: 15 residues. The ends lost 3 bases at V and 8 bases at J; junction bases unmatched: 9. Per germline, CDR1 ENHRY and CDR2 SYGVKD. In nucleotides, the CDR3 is TGTGCCATCAGTGACCCCGGGACAGGGGTTCGAGGCTACACCTTC. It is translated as CAISDPGTGVRGYTF.

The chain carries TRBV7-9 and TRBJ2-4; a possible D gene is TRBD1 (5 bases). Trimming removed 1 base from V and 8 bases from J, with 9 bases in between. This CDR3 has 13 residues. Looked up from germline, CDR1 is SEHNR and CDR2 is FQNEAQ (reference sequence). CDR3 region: CASSLDQGHIQYF. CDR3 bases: TGTGCCAGCAGCTTAGACCAGGGTCACATTCAGTACTTC.

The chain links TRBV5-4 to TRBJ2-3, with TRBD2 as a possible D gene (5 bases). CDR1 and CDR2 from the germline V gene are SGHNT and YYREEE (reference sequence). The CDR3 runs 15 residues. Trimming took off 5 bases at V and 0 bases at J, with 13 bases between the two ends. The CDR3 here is CASSVAGPSTDTQYF. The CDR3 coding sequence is TGTGCCAGCAGTGTGGCGGGTCCTAGCACAGATACGCAGTATTTT.

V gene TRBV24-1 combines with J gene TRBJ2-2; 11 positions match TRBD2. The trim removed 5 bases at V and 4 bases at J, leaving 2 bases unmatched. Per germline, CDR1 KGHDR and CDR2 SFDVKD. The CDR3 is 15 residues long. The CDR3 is CATSVSGRATGELFF. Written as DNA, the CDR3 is TGTGCCACCAGTGTTAGCGGGAGGGCCACCGGGGAGCTGTTTTTT.